This TCR beta chain stems from a study of T cells in Graves' hyperthyroidism and ophthalmopathy. There are 14 residues in the CDR3. The germline V gene has CDR1 SEHNR and CDR2 FQNEAQ (reference sequence). V lost 1 base and J 2 bases, leaving 8 bases between the germline ends. Participants, patients aged 18 to 65, had newly diagnosed hyperthyroidism with a duration under 2 months. The source material, RNA transcripts, was used to amplify TCR beta CDR3 regions. First-round RT-PCR targeting the TCR CDR3 was performed with the HTBI primer set. TCRdb used MiXCR to reprocess the multiplex PCR reads, holding one entry per CDR3 protein. The sample has roughly 570,000 distinct CDR3 sequences, around 42% seen once.

Sequenced: peripheral blood or thyroid tissue (not recorded which). This TCR derives from a woman under 30 with Graves' hyperthyroidism. The rearrangement joins TRBV7-9 to TRBJ2-5, with TRBD2 as a possible D gene (5 bases). Written as DNA, the CDR3 is TGTGCCAGCAGCTTAGGTTGGAGGCAAGAGACCCAGTACTTC. As protein: CASSLGWRQETQYF.